This TCR beta chain was obtained from a study of radiotherapy plus CTLA-4 blockade in lung cancer. In chemo-refractory metastatic non-small-cell lung cancer, patients got ipilimumab CTLA-4 blockade together with focal radiation. The trim removed 5 bases at V and 7 bases at J, leaving 3 bases unmatched. Germline values: CDR1 KGHSH, CDR2 LQKENI. The CDR3 runs to 13 residues. The data were produced by immunoSEQ multiplex PCR, yet TCRdb's version contains in-frame clones alone and is incomplete. The sample holds some 74,000 clones; over 65% are singletons and the top ten take around 7%. This clone appeared a single time.

Sequences were derived from peripheral blood, sampled from a patient treated with radiotherapy plus ipilimumab. The source of this sequence is a human donor with non-small cell lung cancer who had a complete response to radiotherapy plus ipilimumab. The chain combines TRBV18 with TRBJ2-3, with 10 nucleotides matching TRBD2. The CDR3 loop reads CASSASGGNTQYF. The CDR3 nucleotides read TGTGCCAGCTCAGCTAGCGGGGGAAATACGCAGTATTTT. The full variable domain, with the rest looked up from reference TRBV18 and TRBJ2-3, is NAGVMQNPRHLVRRRGQEARLRCSPMKGHSHVYWYRQLPEEGLKFMVYLQKENIIDESGMPKERFSAEFPKEGPSILRIQQVVRGDSAAYFCASSASGGNTQYFGPGTRLTVL.